This T cell receptor beta chain appears in the sequencing data of a study of T-cell reconstitution after alpha-beta-depleted transplantation in children. This clonotype was seen at least ten times. Its antigen remains unidentified. The TCRbeta library incorporated unique molecular identifiers. MiXCR, run by TCRdb on the PCR reads, gives a single entry per CDR3 protein. The table shows hundreds of thousands of distinct CDR3 sequences, with 7.5% to 9% occurring only once. General study findings and limits: T-cell numbers and diversity one year post-transplant derived largely from freshly generated T cells. Certain patients had high TCRbeta diversity at day 60, and it came from recipient T cells and thymic progenitors that survived. In patients about two months after transplant, alpha-beta T cells reportedly arose from several hundred expanded graft clones.

This TCR was recovered from a female patient between 2 and 10 years old who had a stem cell transplant for Fanconi anemia, so the T cells may come from the graft donor. The sample here was peripheral blood, taken 360 days after TCRalphabeta/CD19-depleted stem cell transplant.

The CDR3 sequence: CASSSPNRPASGGASPDTQYF. The CDR3 DNA is TGTGCCAGCAGTTCACCCAACCGTCCGGCTAGCGGGGGGGCATCGCCAGATACGCAGTATTTT. This rearrangement joins TRBV12-3 or TRBV12-4 to TRBJ2-3; 12 bases are a match to TRBD2. Trimming took 4 bases from V and 4 from J; bases not matched to a gene: 21. CDR3 size: 21 residues.